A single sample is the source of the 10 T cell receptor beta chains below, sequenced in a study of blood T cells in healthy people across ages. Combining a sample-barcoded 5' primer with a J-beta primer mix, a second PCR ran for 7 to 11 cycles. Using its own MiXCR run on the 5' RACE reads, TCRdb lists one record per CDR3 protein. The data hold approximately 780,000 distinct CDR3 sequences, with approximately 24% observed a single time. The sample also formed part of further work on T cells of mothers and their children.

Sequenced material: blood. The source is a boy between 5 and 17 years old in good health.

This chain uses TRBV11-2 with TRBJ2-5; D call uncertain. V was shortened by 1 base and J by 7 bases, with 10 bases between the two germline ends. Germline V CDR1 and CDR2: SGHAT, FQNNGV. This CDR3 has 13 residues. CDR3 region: CASSLAERGTQYF. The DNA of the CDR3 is TGTGCCAGCAGCTTAGCGGAGCGCGGGACCCAGTACTTC.

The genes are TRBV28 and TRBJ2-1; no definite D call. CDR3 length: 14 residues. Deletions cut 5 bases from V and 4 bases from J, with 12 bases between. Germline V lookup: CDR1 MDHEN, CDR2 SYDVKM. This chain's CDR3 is CASSPIPPYNEQFF. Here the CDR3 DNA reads TGTGCCAGCAGTCCGATACCTCCTTACAATGAGCAGTTCTTC.

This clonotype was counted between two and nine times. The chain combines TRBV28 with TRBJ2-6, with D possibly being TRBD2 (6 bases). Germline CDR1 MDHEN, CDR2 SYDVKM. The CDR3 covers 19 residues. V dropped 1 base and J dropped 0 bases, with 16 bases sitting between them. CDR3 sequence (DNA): TGTGCCAGCAGTTTATTATGGGGCGGGGAGAGCTCTGGGGCCAACGTCCTGACTTTC. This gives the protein CASSLLWGGESSGANVLTF.

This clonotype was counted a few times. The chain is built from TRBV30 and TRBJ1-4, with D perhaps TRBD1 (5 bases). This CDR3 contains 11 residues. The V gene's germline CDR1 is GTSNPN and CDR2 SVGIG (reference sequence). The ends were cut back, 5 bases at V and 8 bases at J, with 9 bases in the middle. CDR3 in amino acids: CAWGGTEKLFF. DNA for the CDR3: TGTGCCTGGGGGGGAACGGAAAAACTGTTTTTT.

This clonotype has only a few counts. The CDR3 region has the DNA TGTGCCAGCTCACCTACTAGCGGGGCCCATGATACGCAGTATTTT. This gives the protein CASSPTSGAHDTQYF. The chain employs TRBV18 and TRBJ2-3; 10 nucleotides agree with TRBD2. The length of the CDR3 is 15 residues. V was pared by 3 bases and J by 6 bases, with 6 bases of the junction left unmatched. The germline CDR1 and CDR2 sequences are KGHSH and LQKENI.

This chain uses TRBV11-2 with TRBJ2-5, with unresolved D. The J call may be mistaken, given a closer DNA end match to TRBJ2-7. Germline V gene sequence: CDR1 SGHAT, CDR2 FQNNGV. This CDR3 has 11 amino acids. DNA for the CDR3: TGTGCCAGCGGCCCTATCTACGAGCAGTACTTC. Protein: CASGPIYEQYF.

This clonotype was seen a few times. CDR3 sequence reads: CASSLLNFGGYTF. The CDR3 DNA reads as TGTGCCAGCAGCTTACTGAATTTTGGGGGCTACACCTTC. The chain links TRBV7-9 to TRBJ1-2, with unresolved D. This CDR3 is built from 13 residues. With 2 bases removed from V and 8 bases from J, the gap between germline ends came to 12 bases. CDR1 is SEHNR and CDR2 is FQNEAQ in the germline V gene (reference sequence).

This CDR3 reads CATRATGTLLRDLENEQFF. For the CDR3, the DNA is TGTGCCACCAGGGCTACCGGGACATTACTCCGCGACCTCGAAAATGAGCAGTTCTTC. This chain links TRBV24-1 with TRBJ2-1; TRBD1 is a possible D gene (6 bases). The CDR3 spans 19 residues. Per the germline V gene, CDR1 is KGHDR and CDR2 is SFDVKD. Trimming left V 7 bases short and J 7 bases short, with 31 bases between.

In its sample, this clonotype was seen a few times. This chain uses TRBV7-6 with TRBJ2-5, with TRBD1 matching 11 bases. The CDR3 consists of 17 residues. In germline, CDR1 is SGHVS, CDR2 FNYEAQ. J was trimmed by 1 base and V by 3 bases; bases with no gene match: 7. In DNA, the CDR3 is TGTGCCAGCAGCTTGCCCCGGACAGGGGGCCCCCAAGAGACCCAGTACTTC. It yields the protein CASSLPRTGGPQETQYF.

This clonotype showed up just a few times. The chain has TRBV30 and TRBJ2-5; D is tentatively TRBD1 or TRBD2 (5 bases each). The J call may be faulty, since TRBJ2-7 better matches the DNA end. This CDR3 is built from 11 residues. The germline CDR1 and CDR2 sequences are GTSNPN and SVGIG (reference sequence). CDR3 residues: CAWSGGNEQYF. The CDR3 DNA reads TGTGCCTGGAGTGGGGGGAACGAGCAGTACTTC.